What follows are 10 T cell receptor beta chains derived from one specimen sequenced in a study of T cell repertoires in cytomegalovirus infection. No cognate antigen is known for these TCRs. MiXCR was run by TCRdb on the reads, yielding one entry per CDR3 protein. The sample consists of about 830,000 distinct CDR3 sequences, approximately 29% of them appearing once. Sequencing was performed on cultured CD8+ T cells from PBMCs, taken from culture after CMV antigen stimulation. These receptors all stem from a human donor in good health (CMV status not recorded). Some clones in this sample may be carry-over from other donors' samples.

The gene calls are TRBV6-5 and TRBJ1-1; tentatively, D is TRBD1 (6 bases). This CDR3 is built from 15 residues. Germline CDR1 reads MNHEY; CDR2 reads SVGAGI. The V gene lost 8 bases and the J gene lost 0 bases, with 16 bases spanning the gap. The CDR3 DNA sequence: TGTGCCAGCTCCCCGGGGGGGGCCGTGAACACTGAAGCTTTCTTT. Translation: CASSPGGAVNTEAFF.

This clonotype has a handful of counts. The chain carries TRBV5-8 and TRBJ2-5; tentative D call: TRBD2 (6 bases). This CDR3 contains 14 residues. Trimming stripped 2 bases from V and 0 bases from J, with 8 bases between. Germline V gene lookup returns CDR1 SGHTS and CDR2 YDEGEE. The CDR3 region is CASSFSGHQETQYF. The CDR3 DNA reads TGTGCCAGCAGCTTTAGCGGCCACCAAGAGACCCAGTACTTC.

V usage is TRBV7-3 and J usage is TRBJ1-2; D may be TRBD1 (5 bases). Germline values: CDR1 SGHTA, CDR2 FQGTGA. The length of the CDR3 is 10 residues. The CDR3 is CAPGSPYYTF. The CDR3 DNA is TGTGCTCCAGGGAGCCCGTACTACACCTTC.

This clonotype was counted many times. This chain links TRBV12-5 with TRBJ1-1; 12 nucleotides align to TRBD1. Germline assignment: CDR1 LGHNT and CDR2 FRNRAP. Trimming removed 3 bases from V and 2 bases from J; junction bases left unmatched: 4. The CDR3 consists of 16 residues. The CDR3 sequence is CASGFGTGGSNTEAFF. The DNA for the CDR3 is TGTGCTAGTGGTTTTGGGACAGGGGGCTCTAACACTGAAGCTTTCTTT. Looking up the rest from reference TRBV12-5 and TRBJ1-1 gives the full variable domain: DARVTQTPRHKVTEMGQEVTMRCQPILGHNTVFWYRQTMMQGLELLAYFRNRAPLDDSGMPKDRFSAEMPDATLATLKIQPSEPRDSAVYFCASGFGTGGSNTEAFFGQGTRLTVV.

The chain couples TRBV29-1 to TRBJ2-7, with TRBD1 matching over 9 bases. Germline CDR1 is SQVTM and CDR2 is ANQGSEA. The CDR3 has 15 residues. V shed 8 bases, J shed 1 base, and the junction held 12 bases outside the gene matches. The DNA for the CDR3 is TGCAGCACCGCTGATCCGGGACAGGGATCCTACGAGCAGTACTTC. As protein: CSTADPGQGSYEQYF.

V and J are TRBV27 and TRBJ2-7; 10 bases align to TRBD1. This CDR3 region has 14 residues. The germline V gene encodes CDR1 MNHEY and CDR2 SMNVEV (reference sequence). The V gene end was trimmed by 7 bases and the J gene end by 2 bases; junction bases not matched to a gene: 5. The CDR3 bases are TGTGCCAGCACCATAGGACAGGGGGCCTACGAGCAGTACTTC. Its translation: CASTIGQGAYEQYF.

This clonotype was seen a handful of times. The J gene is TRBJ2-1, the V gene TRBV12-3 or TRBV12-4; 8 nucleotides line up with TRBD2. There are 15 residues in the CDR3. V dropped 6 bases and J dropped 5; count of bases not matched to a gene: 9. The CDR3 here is CASSKERGGDNEQFF. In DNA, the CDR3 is TGTGCCAGCAGCAAAGAACGGGGGGGAGACAATGAGCAGTTCTTC.

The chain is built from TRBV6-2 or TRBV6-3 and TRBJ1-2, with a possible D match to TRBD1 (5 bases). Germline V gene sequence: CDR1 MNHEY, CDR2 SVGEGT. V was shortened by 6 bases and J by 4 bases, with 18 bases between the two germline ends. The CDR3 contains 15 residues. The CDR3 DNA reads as TGTGCCAGCAGCCGAGGGGTCAGGGACCCCTATGGCTACACCTTC. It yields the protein CASSRGVRDPYGYTF.

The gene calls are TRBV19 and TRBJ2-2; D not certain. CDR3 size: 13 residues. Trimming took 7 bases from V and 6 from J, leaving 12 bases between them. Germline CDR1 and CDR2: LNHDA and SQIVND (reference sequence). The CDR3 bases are TGTGCCAGTACCCAGGAAGGCTCCGGGGAGCTGTTTTTT. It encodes CASTQEGSGELFF. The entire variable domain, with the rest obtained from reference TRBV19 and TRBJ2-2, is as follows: DGGITQSPKYLFRKEGQNVTLSCEQNLNHDAMYWYRQDPGQGLRLIYYSQIVNDFQKGDIAEGYSVSREKKESFPLTVTSAQKNPTAFYLCASTQEGSGELFFGEGSRLTVL.

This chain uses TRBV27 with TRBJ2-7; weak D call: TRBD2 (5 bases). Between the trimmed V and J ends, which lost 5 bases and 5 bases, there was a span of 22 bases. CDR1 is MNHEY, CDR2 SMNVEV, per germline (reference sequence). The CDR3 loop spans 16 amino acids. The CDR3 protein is CASSLLRTAGDDEQYV. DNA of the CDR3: TGTGCCAGCAGTCTCTTGAGGACCGCCGGGGATGACGAGCAGTACGTC.